The rows below give T cell receptor beta chains drawn from one sample of a study of vaccination and CD4 T cells after COVID-19. No antigen is known for these receptors. TCRdb re-called the PCR reads through MiXCR, storing one row per CDR3 protein. Of more than 9,500 distinct CDR3 sequences listed, 35% to 50% are singletons. The source was cultured CD4+ T cells from blood, collected after SARS-CoV-2 vaccination. Every receptor here comes from a human donor with COVID-19. CDR3s include the opening cysteine and the closing phenylalanine or tryptophan. A D gene is named only where the DNA matches it firmly. Rows may omit the clone size; those that give it use once, few, many or a size class.

TRBV11-3	few	.	TRBJ2-3	TGTGCCAGCAGCTTAGGGATAGATACGCAGTATTTT	CASSLGIDTQYF
TRBV27	.	.	TRBJ1-1	TGTGCCAGCAGTAAGGTCTGGGACACTGAAGCTTTCTTT	CASSKVWDTEAFF
TRBV20-1	.	.	TRBJ2-7	TGCAGTGGCGGGACTGATAGGTACGAGCAGTACTTC	CSGGTDRYEQYF
TRBV5-4	.	TRBD2	TRBJ2-3	TGTGCCAGCAGCTTGGGGCTAGCGGGGGGAATGGGTATAGATACGCAGTATTTT	CASSLGLAGGMGIDTQYF
TRBV6-5	.	.	TRBJ2-7	TGTGCCAGCAGTTTCCCGGACAGTCCAGAATCCTACGAGCAGTACTTC	CASSFPDSPESYEQYF
TRBV7-9	few	TRBD1	TRBJ1-1	TGTGCCAGCAGCCTCGGGACAGGGGAAACTGAAGCTTTCTTT	CASSLGTGETEAFF
TRBV28	.	TRBD1	TRBJ2-7	TGTGCCAGCAGTCCCCGTATGGGACAGGGAAAATTCTACGAGCAGTACTTC	CASSPRMGQGKFYEQYF
TRBV28	.	TRBD1	TRBJ1-4	TGTGCCAGCAGTTTAGGACAGGGTCCTAATGAAAAACTGTTTTTT	CASSLGQGPNEKLFF
TRBV20-1	few	.	TRBJ1-4	TGCAGTGCCGCGGAGTGGGCCCTTGGAGAAAAACTGTTTTTT	CSAAEWALGEKLFF
TRBV7-6	medium-sized	.	TRBJ1-3	TGTGCCAGCAGCTATAACGCTGGAAACACCATATATTTT	CASSYNAGNTIYF
TRBV6-5	.	.	TRBJ1-1	TGTGCCAGCAGTTACTCGATTTCCTCCAGGGAGAACACTGAAGCTTTCTTT	CASSYSISSRENTEAFF
TRBV4-2	few	.	TRBJ2-3	TGTGCCAGCAGCCAAGAAGAACGAGTGACAGATACGCAGTATTTT	CASSQEERVTDTQYF
TRBV7-6	.	.	TRBJ2-2	TGTGCCAGCAGCTTAGCGATTCTGGAGGGAACCGGGGAGCTGTTTTTT	CASSLAILEGTGELFF
TRBV6-2/TRBV6-3	.	.	TRBJ2-1	TGTGCCAGCAGTTACCGGGGGTCGGGATACAATGAGCAGTTCTTC	CASSYRGSGYNEQFF
TRBV6-5	.	TRBD1	TRBJ2-3	TGTGCCAGCAGTTACTCCGGACAGGGTAGCACAGATACGCAGTATTTT	CASSYSGQGSTDTQYF
TRBV15	few	.	TRBJ1-1	TGTGCCACCAGCAGAGGGCAGGTGAACACTGAAGCTTTCTTT	CATSRGQVNTEAFF
TRBV20-1	medium-sized	TRBD1	TRBJ1-2	TGCAGTGCCAACTCACAACCTGGGACAGTTTCGTATGGCTACACCTTC	CSANSQPGTVSYGYTF
TRBV7-2	.	TRBD2	TRBJ2-5	TGTGCCAGCAGCTTAGTTGCGGGGGGGACCTCCGGGGAGACCCAGTACTTC	CASSLVAGGTSGETQYF
TRBV2	.	.	TRBJ2-7	TGTGCCAGCAGTGTAATGGACGTTTCCTACGAGCAGTACTTC	CASSVMDVSYEQYF
TRBV5-4	.	.	TRBJ1-1	TGTGCCAGCAGCTTCGACAGGAGAGGAGAAGCTTTCTTT	CASSFDRRGEAFF